This TCR beta chain appears in the sequencing data of a study of blood T cell repertoires in COVID-19 (dated by TCRdb to 2019 to 2021). For the wider study: Samples from collaborators originated in the United States, Italy and Spain and spanned both the acute and convalescent phases of COVID-19. The material from the prospective study consisted of cDNA or gDNA derived from T cells, B-cell-depleted T cells, or PBMCs. Subjects who had been exposed to COVID-19, were actively infected with it, or had recovered from it provided the deeply sampled blood TCRbeta repertoires that made up the dataset. The repertoires were made available in a free public database intended to serve as a resource for research on the immune response to SARS-CoV-2. The samples were drawn from two sources: the first 160 participants of the ongoing ImmuneRACE study, and 1,254 subjects contributed by 6 global collaborators. Sample metadata almost always included a de-identified subject ID, COVID-19 status, age in years and sex. HLA class I and class II types, where available, came from metadata supplied by the sample provider rather than from assay-based typing. General study outcomes and caveats: How much clinical and demographic metadata was included differed by source and by participant, and the metadata was provided uncurated.

The immunoSEQ Assay, a bias-controlled multiplex PCR, was used to amplify TCRbeta CDR3 regions from genomic DNA. Regarding the original processing steps: Nucleated cell counts per sample were estimated from amplification of reference gene primers within the assay. To quantify the absolute abundance of each unique TCRbeta CDR3 rearrangement, sequence reads were collapsed and filtered. Productive Simpson clonality was computed per sample as the square root of Simpson's diversity index over productive rearrangements. Here the immuneACCESS table is served through TCRdb, limited to in-frame sequences with V and J called. Missing clones are a known gap in these copies; in checked studies unresolved V genes cover under half, and the rest lacks a known reason. V and J calls and clone size are those listed in that table; D and trimming were worked out from the DNA. This sample lists roughly 300,000 clones; around 86% were detected once. 1.5% to 2% of the sample belongs to the ten largest clones.

Turning to this clone: What antigen it recognizes has not been identified. Base quality data are lacking; no much larger clone is found one base away.

Collaborating institutions collected whole blood in K2EDTA tubes following their own protocols. Collaborator samples were shipped for TCRbeta analysis as frozen whole blood, isolated PBMCs, or DNA extracted from either sample type. This receptor was taken from a woman aged 45 to 65 with acute or convalescent COVID-19. Sequences were obtained from peripheral blood.

The CDR3 has the sequence CASSSGQGQGEKLFF. The nucleotide sequence is given as TGTGCCAGCAGCAGCGGACAGGGGCAAGGGGAAAAACTGTTTTTT. The chain is made from TRBV5-8 and TRBJ1-4; 9 middle bases align to TRBD1. CDR1 and CDR2, per the germline V gene, are SGHTS and YDEGEE. Relative to germline, V is missing 4 bases and J is missing 8 bases, with 9 bases of the junction outside any gene match. Its CDR3 holds 15 amino acids, cysteine through phenylalanine. CDR3 DNA only is kept here, 45 bases in frame from base 1. The variable domain in full, with residues beyond the CDR3 obtained from the reference TRBV5-8 and TRBJ1-4 genes, is EAGVTQSPTHLIKTRGQQATLRCSPISGHTSVYWYQQALGLGLQFLLWYDEGEERNRGNFPPRFSGRQFPNYSSELNVNALELEDSALYLCASSSGQGQGEKLFFGSGTQLSVL.